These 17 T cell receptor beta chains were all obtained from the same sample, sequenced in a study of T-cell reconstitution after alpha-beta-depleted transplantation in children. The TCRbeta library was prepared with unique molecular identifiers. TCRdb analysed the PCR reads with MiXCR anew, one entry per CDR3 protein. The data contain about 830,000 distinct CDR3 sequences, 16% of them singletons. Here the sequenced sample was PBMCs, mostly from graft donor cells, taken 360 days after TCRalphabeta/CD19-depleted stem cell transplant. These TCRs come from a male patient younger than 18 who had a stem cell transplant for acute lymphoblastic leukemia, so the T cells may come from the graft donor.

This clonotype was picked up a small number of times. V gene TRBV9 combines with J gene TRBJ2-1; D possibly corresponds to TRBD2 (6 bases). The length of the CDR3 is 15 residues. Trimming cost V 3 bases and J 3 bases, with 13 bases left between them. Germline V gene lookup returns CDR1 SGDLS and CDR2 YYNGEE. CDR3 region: CASSAVGGIYNEQFF. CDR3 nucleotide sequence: TGTGCCAGCAGCGCCGTGGGCGGGATCTACAATGAGCAGTTCTTC.

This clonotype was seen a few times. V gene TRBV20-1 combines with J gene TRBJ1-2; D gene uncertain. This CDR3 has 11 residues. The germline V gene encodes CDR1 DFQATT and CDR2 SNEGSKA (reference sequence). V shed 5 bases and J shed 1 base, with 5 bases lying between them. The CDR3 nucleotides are TGCAGTGCTTGGATTAACTATGGCTACACCTTC. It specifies CSAWINYGYTF.

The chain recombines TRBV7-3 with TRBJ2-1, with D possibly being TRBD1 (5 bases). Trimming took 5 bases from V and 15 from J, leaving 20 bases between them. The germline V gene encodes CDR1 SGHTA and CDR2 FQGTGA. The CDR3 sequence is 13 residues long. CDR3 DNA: TGTGCCAGCAGCCGCGTTTTTGACAGCCTGATGTTCTTC. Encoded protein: CASSRVFDSLMFF.

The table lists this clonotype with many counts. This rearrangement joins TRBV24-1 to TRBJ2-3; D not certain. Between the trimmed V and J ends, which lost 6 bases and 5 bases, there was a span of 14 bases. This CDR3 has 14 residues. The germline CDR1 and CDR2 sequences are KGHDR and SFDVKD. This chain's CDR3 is CATSNQVVGDTQYF. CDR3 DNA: TGTGCCACCAGTAACCAAGTCGTGGGAGATACGCAGTATTTT.

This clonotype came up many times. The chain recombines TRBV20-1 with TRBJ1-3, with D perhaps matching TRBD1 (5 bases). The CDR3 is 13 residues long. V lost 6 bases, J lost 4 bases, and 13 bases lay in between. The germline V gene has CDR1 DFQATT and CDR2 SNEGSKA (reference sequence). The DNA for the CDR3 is TGCAGTGCACCGAGGGGCAGGGGAAACACCATATATTTT. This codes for CSAPRGRGNTIYF.

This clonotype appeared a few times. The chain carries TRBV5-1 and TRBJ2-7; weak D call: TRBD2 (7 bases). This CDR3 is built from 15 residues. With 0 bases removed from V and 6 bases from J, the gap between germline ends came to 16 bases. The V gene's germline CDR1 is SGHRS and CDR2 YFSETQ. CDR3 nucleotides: TGCGCCAGCAGCTTGGTCGTCGGGGGGCAAAGCGAGCAGTACTTC. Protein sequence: CASSLVVGGQSEQYF. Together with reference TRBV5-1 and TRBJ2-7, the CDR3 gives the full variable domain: KAGVTQTPRYLIKTRGQQVTLSCSPISGHRSVSWYQQTPGQGLQFLFEYFSETQRNKGNFPGRFSGRQFSNSRSEMNVSTLELGDSALYLCASSLVVGGQSEQYFGPGTRLTVT.

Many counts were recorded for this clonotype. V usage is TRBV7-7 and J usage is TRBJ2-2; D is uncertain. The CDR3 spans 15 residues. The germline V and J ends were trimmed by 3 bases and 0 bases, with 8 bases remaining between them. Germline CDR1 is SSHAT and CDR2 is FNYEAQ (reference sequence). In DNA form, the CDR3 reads TGTGCCAGCAGCTTTGGGCCCCCGAACACCGGGGAGCTGTTTTTT. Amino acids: CASSFGPPNTGELFF.

The CDR3 loop reads CAWSRGVVKNIQYF. The CDR3 nucleotides read TGTGCCTGGAGTAGAGGGGTTGTTAAAAACATTCAGTACTTC. V gene TRBV30 combines with J gene TRBJ2-4; D tentatively fits TRBD1 or TRBD2 (5 bases each). The CDR3 sequence is 14 residues long. CDR1 is GTSNPN, CDR2 SVGIG, per germline (reference sequence). Trimming shortened V by 2 bases and J by 4 bases, and 12 bases separated the two germline ends. The variable domain in full, with the rest retrieved from reference TRBV30 and TRBJ2-4, is SQTIHQWPATLVQPVGSPLSLECTVEGTSNPNLYWYRQAAGRGLQLLFYSVGIGQISSEVPQNLSASRPQDRQFILSSKKLLLSDSGFYLCAWSRGVVKNIQYFGAGTRLSVL.

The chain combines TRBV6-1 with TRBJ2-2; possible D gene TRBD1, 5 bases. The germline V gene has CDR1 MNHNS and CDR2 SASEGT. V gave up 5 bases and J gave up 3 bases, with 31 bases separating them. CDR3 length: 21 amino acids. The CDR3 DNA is TGTGCCAGCAGTCAAGTATGGGGCAGCCCCGGAGTAGAAAGCGACACCGGGGAGCTGTTTTTT. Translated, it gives CASSQVWGSPGVESDTGELFF.

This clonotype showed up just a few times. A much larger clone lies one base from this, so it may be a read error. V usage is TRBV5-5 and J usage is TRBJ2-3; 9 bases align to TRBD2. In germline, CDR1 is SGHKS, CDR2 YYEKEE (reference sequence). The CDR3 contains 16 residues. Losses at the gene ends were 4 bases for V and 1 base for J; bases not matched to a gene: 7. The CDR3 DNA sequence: TGTGCCAGCAGCCCCATAGCGGGGGAGCGCACAGATACGCAGTATTTT. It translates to CASSPIAGERTDTQYF.

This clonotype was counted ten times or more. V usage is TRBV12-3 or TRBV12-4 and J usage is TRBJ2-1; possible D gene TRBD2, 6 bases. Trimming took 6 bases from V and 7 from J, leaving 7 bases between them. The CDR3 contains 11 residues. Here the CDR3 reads CASRGGNEQFF. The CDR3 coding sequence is TGTGCCAGCAGGGGAGGAAATGAGCAGTTCTTC.

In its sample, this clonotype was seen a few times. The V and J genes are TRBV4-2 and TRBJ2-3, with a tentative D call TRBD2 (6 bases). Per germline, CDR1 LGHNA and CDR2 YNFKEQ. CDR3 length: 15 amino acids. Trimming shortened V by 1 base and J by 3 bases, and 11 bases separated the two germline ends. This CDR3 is CASSQVGGTTDTQYF. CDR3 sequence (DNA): TGTGCCAGCAGCCAAGTCGGCGGGACGACAGATACGCAGTATTTT.

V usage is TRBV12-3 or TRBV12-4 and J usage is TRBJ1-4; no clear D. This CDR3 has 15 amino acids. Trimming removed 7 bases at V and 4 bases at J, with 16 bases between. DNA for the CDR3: TGTGCCAGCAAGATAGGATGGGAATTTAATGAAAAACTGTTTTTT. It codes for CASKIGWEFNEKLFF.

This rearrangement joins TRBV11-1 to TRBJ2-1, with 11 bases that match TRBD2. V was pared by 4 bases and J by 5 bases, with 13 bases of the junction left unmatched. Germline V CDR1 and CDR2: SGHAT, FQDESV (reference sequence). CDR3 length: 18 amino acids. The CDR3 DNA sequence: TGTGCCAGCAGCTCAAGTGCTAGCGGGGGGAAAAGGCACAATGAGCAGTTCTTC. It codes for CASSSSASGGKRHNEQFF.

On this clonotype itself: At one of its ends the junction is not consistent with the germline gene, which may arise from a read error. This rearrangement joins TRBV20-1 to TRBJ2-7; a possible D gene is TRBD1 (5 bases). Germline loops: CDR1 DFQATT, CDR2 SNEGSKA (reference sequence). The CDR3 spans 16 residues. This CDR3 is CCALGAVRQPSYEQYF. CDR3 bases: TGCTGTGCTCTAGGGGCGGTACGACAGCCCTCCTACGAGCAGTACTTC.

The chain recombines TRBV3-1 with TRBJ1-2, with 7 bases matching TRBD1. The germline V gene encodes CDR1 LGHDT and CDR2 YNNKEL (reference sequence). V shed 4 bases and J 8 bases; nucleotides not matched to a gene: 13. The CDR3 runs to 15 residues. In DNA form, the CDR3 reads TGTGCCAGCAGCCTACATGACAGGGAAGCTCGCGGCTACACCTTC. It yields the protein CASSLHDREARGYTF.

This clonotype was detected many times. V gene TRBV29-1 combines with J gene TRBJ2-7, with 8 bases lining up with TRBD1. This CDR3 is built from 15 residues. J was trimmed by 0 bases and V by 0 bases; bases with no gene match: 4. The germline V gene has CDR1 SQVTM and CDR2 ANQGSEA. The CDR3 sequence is CSVEEDRASSYEQYF. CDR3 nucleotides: TGCAGCGTTGAAGAGGACAGGGCTAGCTCCTACGAGCAGTACTTC.